This passage covers 32 T cell receptor beta chains from one sample sequenced in a study of shared clonotypes between healthy human individuals. The repertoire was sequenced with immunoSEQ multiplex PCR; TCRdb's copy has only in-frame clones and lacks some. In the table there are about 600,000 clones, 95% to 98% of which are singletons. Sequenced input: naive CD4+ T cells sorted from blood. As to subset: CD45RA+ positively selected. These receptor sequences come from a woman younger than 45 in good health.

V gene TRBV4-1 combines with J gene TRBJ2-1, with 8 bases lining up with TRBD2. This CDR3 has 15 residues. Germline loops: CDR1 MGHRA, CDR2 YSYEKL. After removal of 1 base from V and 6 bases from J, the junction contained 5 bases not matched to a gene. The CDR3 region has the DNA TGCGCCAGCAGCCAAGTATCTGGGACTAGCAATGAGCAGTTCTTC. It translates to CASSQVSGTSNEQFF.

The chain's CDR3 is CASSQDRQGWNIQYF. CDR3 coding DNA: TGCGCCAGCAGCCAAGATCGACAGGGGTGGAACATTCAGTACTTC. The rearrangement links TRBV4-1 to TRBJ2-4; 8 bases fit TRBD1. J lost 7 bases, V lost 0 bases, and 5 bases had no gene match. Per germline, CDR1 MGHRA and CDR2 YSYEKL. The CDR3 loop spans 15 amino acids.

The V and J genes are TRBV5-1 and TRBJ2-7, with TRBD2 matching 8 bases. J gave up 0 bases and V 2 bases, and 4 bases lay outside the gene matches. The germline gives CDR1 SGHRS, CDR2 YFSETQ. CDR3 length equals 15 residues. The CDR3 sequence: CASSLRTSGSYEQYF. In DNA, the CDR3 is TGCGCCAGCAGCTTACGTACTAGCGGCTCCTACGAGCAGTACTTC.

This clone was recorded once. The chain is built from TRBV9 and TRBJ2-7; a weak D match, TRBD2 (5 bases). Germline CDR1 SGDLS, CDR2 YYNGEE. The CDR3 totals 16 residues. The V gene lost 4 bases and the J gene lost 3 bases, with 20 bases spanning the gap. The CDR3 sequence: CASSPDSLRPLYEQYF. CDR3 in DNA: TGTGCCAGCAGCCCGGACTCTCTACGTCCCCTCTACGAGCAGTACTTC.

This clone was counted a single time. The rearrangement uses TRBV27 and TRBJ1-1, with D hard to call. CDR1 is MNHEY and CDR2 is SMNVEV in the germline V gene (reference sequence). CDR3 size: 17 residues. The V gene lost 3 bases and the J gene lost 0 bases, with 17 bases spanning the gap. This CDR3 is CASSFQLTADMNTEAFF. Here the CDR3 DNA reads TGTGCCAGCAGTTTCCAACTGACGGCAGACATGAACACTGAAGCTTTCTTT.

This rearrangement joins TRBV19 to TRBJ2-5, with 8 bases aligning to TRBD2. The last part of the DNA fits TRBJ2-7 better; the J call may be wrong. This CDR3 is 15 amino acids long. CDR1 and CDR2 from the germline V gene are LNHDA and SQIVND (reference sequence). DNA for the CDR3: TGTGCCAGTAGTATAAGAGCGGGAGAGGGGTACGAGCAGTACTTC. Its translation is CASSIRAGEGYEQYF.

This chain links TRBV5-8 with TRBJ1-4; D may be TRBD1 (6 bases). The V gene's germline CDR1 is SGHTS and CDR2 YDEGEE. V was shortened by 4 bases and J by 7 bases, with 17 bases between the two germline ends. There are 15 residues in the CDR3. The CDR3 coding sequence is TGTGCCAGCAGCCAGGCTGGGGGGCTAGGTGAAAAACTGTTTTTT. It translates to CASSQAGGLGEKLFF.

In DNA, the CDR3 is TGTGCCATCAGTGAGACTAGCCCAGATACGCAGTATTTT. This translates into CAISETSPDTQYF. J is TRBJ2-3 and V is TRBV10-3, with D possibly matching TRBD2 (6 bases). The length of the CDR3 is 13 residues. The V gene lost 2 bases and the J gene lost 4 bases, with 7 bases spanning the gap. Germline V lookup: CDR1 ENHRY, CDR2 SYGVKD.

This sequence joins TRBV7-9 and TRBJ1-2; the D gene is possibly TRBD1 (5 bases). The germline gives CDR1 SEHNR, CDR2 FQNEAQ (reference sequence). The V and J ends lost 1 base and 7 bases respectively, with 13 bases between them. CDR3 length: 14 residues. The CDR3 sequence is CASSLDGARSGYTF. The CDR3 DNA is TGTGCCAGCAGCTTAGACGGGGCCCGGAGTGGCTACACCTTC.

A single count supports this clone. The rearrangement uses TRBV7-5 and TRBJ2-1; whether TRBD2, the table's D call, matches the DNA was not checked. TRBV7-5 is a listed pseudogene. The CDR3 consists of 12 residues. The DNA for the CDR3 is TGTGTCAGAACGGGAGCTTCCAATGAGCAGTTCTTC. Translating gives CVRTGASNEQFF.

The rearrangement links TRBV6-5 to TRBJ2-7; no definite D call. Trimming shortened V by 6 bases and J by 2 bases, and 14 bases separated the two germline ends. CDR1 is MNHEY, CDR2 SVGAGI, per germline. This CDR3 region has 14 residues. The CDR3 protein is CASSLISKTYEQYF. The CDR3 region has the DNA TGTGCCAGCAGCCTCATCTCGAAAACCTACGAGCAGTACTTC.

V gene TRBV6-1 combines with J gene TRBJ1-2; D gene uncertain. From germline, CDR1 is MNHNS and CDR2 SASEGT. CDR3 size: 16 residues. V gave up 0 bases and J gave up 0 bases, with 11 bases separating them. CDR3 DNA: TGTGCCAGCAGTGAAGCGCTCGGACGAGCTAACTATGGCTACACCTTC. Amino acid sequence: CASSEALGRANYGYTF.

This clone is a singleton in its sample. The CDR3 DNA reads as TGCGCCAGCAGCGGACGGACAGGAGCTAACTATGGCTACACCTTC. It encodes CASSGRTGANYGYTF. The chain recombines TRBV5-1 with TRBJ1-2; TRBD1 matches 7 bases. Germline CDR1 and CDR2: SGHRS and YFSETQ. J gave up 0 bases and V 4 bases, and 6 bases lay outside the gene matches. This CDR3 is built from 15 residues.

This chain uses TRBV11-2 with TRBJ1-4, with D unclear. Germline values: CDR1 SGHAT, CDR2 FQNNGV. Trimming left V 4 bases short and J 3 bases short, with 6 bases between. The CDR3 is made up of 13 amino acids. The CDR3 nucleotides are TGTGCCAGCAGCTCCCGCCCTAATGAAAAACTGTTTTTT. Protein: CASSSRPNEKLFF.

This clone came up a few times. This chain links TRBV5-6 with TRBJ2-7; no definite D call. Trimming left V 10 bases short and J 9 bases short, with 8 bases between. CDR1 and CDR2 (germline): SGHDT, YYEEEE. CDR3 size: 8 residues. The CDR3 loop is CAATPQYF. CDR3 DNA: TGTGCCGCTACCCCGCAGTACTTC. The full variable domain, its missing parts supplied by reference TRBV5-6 and TRBJ2-7, is DAGVTQSPTHLIKTRGQQVTLRCSPKSGHDTVSWYQQALGQGPQFIFQYYEEEERQRGNFPDRFSGHQFPNYSSELNVNALLLGDSALYLCAATPQYFGPGTRLTVT.

The V gene is TRBV28, the J gene TRBJ2-7, with TRBD1 matching 7 bases. This CDR3 is built from 15 residues. The junction had 11 bases not matched to a gene; V was cut back by 8 bases and J by 1 base. The germline CDR1 and CDR2 sequences are MDHEN and SYDVKM. The CDR3 loop is CASRRSGTASYEQYF. The CDR3 DNA is TGTGCCAGCCGGCGATCCGGGACAGCTTCCTACGAGCAGTACTTC.

The rearrangement links TRBV4-2 to TRBJ1-3, with D maybe TRBD1 (6 bases). The ends were cut back, 0 bases at V and 4 bases at J, with 10 bases in the middle. Germline CDR1 and CDR2: LGHNA and YNFKEQ. The CDR3 covers 15 residues. Here the CDR3 DNA reads TGTGCCAGCAGCCAAGAGGCAGGGGCCGGAAACACCATATATTTT. It translates to CASSQEAGAGNTIYF.

The gene calls are TRBV28 and TRBJ2-7; 8 bases fit TRBD1. The CDR3 extends over 14 amino acids. Looked up from germline, CDR1 is MDHEN and CDR2 is SYDVKM. J gave up 6 bases and V 2 bases, and 6 bases lay outside the gene matches. The chain's CDR3 is CASSLPLTGVEQYF. The CDR3 coding sequence is TGTGCCAGCAGTTTACCTCTGACAGGGGTCGAGCAGTACTTC.

The chain is built from TRBV6-5 and TRBJ2-7; D uncertain. CDR1 is MNHEY, CDR2 SVGAGI, per germline. This CDR3 is built from 13 residues. The V end was cut by 2 bases, the J end by 3 bases, with 8 bases between. CDR3 loop: CASSYLPSYEQYF. The DNA of the CDR3 is TGTGCCAGCAGTTACCTCCCAAGCTACGAGCAGTACTTC.

The rearrangement uses TRBV6-1 and TRBJ2-5; D is undetermined. Looked up from germline, CDR1 is MNHNS and CDR2 is SASEGT. The CDR3 sequence is 14 residues long. V lost 5 bases and J 2 bases, leaving 12 bases between the germline ends. Written as DNA, the CDR3 is TGTGCCAGCAGTTATCAACTATTACAAGAGACCCAGTACTTC. It yields the protein CASSYQLLQETQYF.

V and J are TRBV19 and TRBJ1-5; D may be TRBD1 (6 bases). Germline V gives CDR1 LNHDA, CDR2 SQIVND (reference sequence). This CDR3 spans 14 amino acids. V lost 5 bases to trimming and J lost 4 bases, with 12 bases between them. For the CDR3, the DNA is TGTGCCAGTAGTCCGAACAGGGTAAATCAGCCCCAGCATTTT. This translates into CASSPNRVNQPQHF.

This sequence joins TRBV29-1 and TRBJ2-5; D is possibly TRBD2 (6 bases). Germline CDR1 is SQVTM and CDR2 is ANQGSEA. Trimming left V 2 bases short and J 3 bases short, with 13 bases between. The CDR3 loop spans 14 amino acids. DNA of the CDR3: TGCAGCGTTGAACGTCGCCTAGCGAAAGAGACCCAGTACTTC. This codes for CSVERRLAKETQYF.

This chain links TRBV5-5 with TRBJ2-1; D not resolved. CDR3 length: 14 residues. Germline values: CDR1 SGHKS, CDR2 YYEKEE (reference sequence). V was trimmed by 0 bases and J by 0 bases, leaving 4 bases between them. Here the CDR3 DNA reads TGTGCCAGCAGCTTGGACAGCTCCTACAATGAGCAGTTCTTC. Protein: CASSLDSSYNEQFF.

In DNA form, the CDR3 reads TGTGCCAGCAGTGAAAGGGGCAGGACCTACGAGCAGTACTTC. Translating gives CASSERGRTYEQYF. This chain connects TRBV6-1 to TRBJ2-7, with D possibly matching TRBD1 (5 bases). Germline V lookup: CDR1 MNHNS, CDR2 SASEGT. Trimming shortened V by 2 bases and J by 2 bases, and 10 bases separated the two germline ends. CDR3 length: 14 residues.

The genes are TRBV5-1 and TRBJ1-4; D unresolved. CDR1 and CDR2 from the germline V gene are SGHRS and YFSETQ. The CDR3 spans 14 residues. V lost 0 bases and J lost 4, with 7 bases in between. The CDR3 bases are TGCGCCAGCAGCTTGGGGGCACGTAATGAAAAACTGTTTTTT. The encoded protein is CASSLGARNEKLFF.

The chain couples TRBV28 to TRBJ1-5; 10 nucleotides align to TRBD1. Germline assignment: CDR1 MDHEN and CDR2 SYDVKM. With V trimmed by 6 bases and J by 6 bases, 8 bases remained unmatched. CDR3 length: 15 amino acids. CDR3 in DNA: TGTGCCAGCAGACAAGGGACAGGGGTCCGTCAGCCCCAGCATTTT. This sequence encodes CASRQGTGVRQPQHF.

The chain combines TRBV27 with TRBJ1-3; D gene ambiguous. Looked up from germline, CDR1 is MNHEY and CDR2 is SMNVEV (reference sequence). With 3 bases removed from V and 0 bases from J, the gap between germline ends came to 12 bases. The CDR3 has 16 residues. Here the CDR3 DNA reads TGTGCCAGCAGTTTGAAACATTCGCTCTCTGGAAACACCATATATTTT. Translation gives CASSLKHSLSGNTIYF.

This clone was observed once. The V call is TRBV28, the J call TRBJ2-1; 8 bases align to TRBD1. CDR1 and CDR2 from the germline V gene are MDHEN and SYDVKM. The length of the CDR3 is 15 residues. Losses at the gene ends were 4 bases for V and 5 bases for J; bases not matched to a gene: 7. The CDR3 spells CASSSQGAGNNEQFF. The DNA for the CDR3 is TGTGCCAGCAGTTCCCAGGGGGCGGGTAACAATGAGCAGTTCTTC.

The genes are TRBV18 and TRBJ2-7, with TRBD1 matching over 8 bases. The germline CDR1 and CDR2 sequences are KGHSH and LQKENI. Unmatched junction bases numbered 4, after V lost 4 bases and J lost 2 bases. CDR3 length equals 14 residues. The CDR3 region has the DNA TGTGCCAGCTCACTCGGGACAGGCACCTACGAGCAGTACTTC. It translates to CASSLGTGTYEQYF.

The rearrangement links TRBV7-9 to TRBJ1-1; D gene unclear. V gave up 2 bases and J gave up 10 bases, with 17 bases separating them. The CDR3 covers 14 residues. Germline-derived CDR1 and CDR2 are SEHNR and FQNEAQ (reference sequence). This CDR3 is CASSLQELHLGAFF. In nucleotides, the CDR3 is TGTGCCAGCAGCTTACAAGAGTTGCACTTAGGAGCTTTCTTT.

The rearrangement links TRBV6-1 to TRBJ1-5; D unclear. The CDR3 has 14 amino acids. Trimming cost V 4 bases and J 2 bases, with 9 bases left between them. Germline CDR1 and CDR2: MNHNS and SASEGT. The CDR3 bases are TGTGCCAGCAGTGGGCCCGGGGGCAATCAGCCCCAGCATTTT. This gives the protein CASSGPGGNQPQHF.

The gene calls are TRBV7-2 and TRBJ1-1; D is uncertain. The V gene's germline CDR1 is SGHTA and CDR2 FQGNSA. V was shortened by 1 base and J by 2 bases, with 8 bases between the two germline ends. The CDR3 runs to 14 residues. The CDR3 loop reads CASSLGHKNTEAFF. In DNA, the CDR3 is TGTGCCAGCAGCTTAGGACATAAAAACACTGAAGCTTTCTTT.